This TCR beta chain was obtained from a study of T cells in Graves' hyperthyroidism and ophthalmopathy. Hyperthyroidism, newly diagnosed and lasting under 2 months, affected patients aged 18 to 65. This clonotype was observed a single time. Amplified regions were TCR beta CDR3 sequences from RNA transcripts. During a first-round RT-PCR of the TCR CDR3, the HTBI primer set was used. TCRdb called the multiplex PCR reads again in MiXCR, with one record for every CDR3 protein. The repertoire holds around 340,000 distinct CDR3 sequences, with around 16% as singletons. V was pared by 10 bases and J by 1 base, with 13 bases between. The CDR3 covers 13 residues. Germline-derived CDR1 and CDR2 are ENHRY and SYGVKD.

Sequencing was carried out using blood. This receptor was taken from a man aged 25 to 45 with Graves' hyperthyroidism. The chain is built from TRBV10-3 and TRBJ1-1, with D possibly TRBD1 on 5 matching bases. CDR3 in amino acids: CATPREQNTEAFF. The DNA of the CDR3 is TGTGCCACCCCCAGGGAACAGAACACTGAAGCTTTCTTT.